The 29 T cell receptor beta chains in this list originate from one sample, sequenced in a study of vaccination effects on CD4 cells after COVID-19. Antigen specificity for these receptors is unknown. Antigen-specific CD4+ T cells were first expanded with viral peptide pools by the ViraFEST assay and only then sequenced. When nine to ten days of culture had elapsed, CD4+ T cells were isolated. The repertoire was sequenced with immunoSEQ multiplex PCR; TCRdb's copy has only in-frame clones and lacks some. The sample lists around 30,000 clones, roughly two thirds occurring once. Sequencing used CD4+ T cells from PBMCs cultured with HCoV-229E spike peptides, obtained before COVID-19 vaccination. Source of these receptors: a human donor who received a COVID-19 vaccine.

This rearrangement joins TRBV3-1 (or the pseudogene TRBV3-2) to TRBJ1-1; 9 bases agree with TRBD1. Germline CDR1 is LGHDT and CDR2 is YNNKEL (reference sequence). The CDR3 consists of 15 residues. Trimming removed 3 bases from V and 4 bases from J; junction bases left unmatched: 6. The CDR3 spells CASSQSGTGFTEAFF. The DNA of the CDR3 is TGTGCCAGCAGCCAGTCCGGGACAGGGTTCACTGAAGCTTTCTTT.

This clone came up once. This chain joins TRBV5-5 and TRBJ2-5; D gene uncertain. CDR3 length equals 14 residues. Trimming left V 4 bases short and J 1 base short, with 11 bases between. Germline V CDR1 and CDR2: SGHKS, YYEKEE (reference sequence). The CDR3 DNA reads as TGTGCCAGCAGCGTTACAGCAGTCCAAGAGACCCAGTACTTC. Translated: CASSVTAVQETQYF. The entire variable domain, with the rest obtained from reference TRBV5-5 and TRBJ2-5, is as follows: DAGVTQSPTHLIKTRGQQVTLRCSPISGHKSVSWYQQVLGQGPQFIFQYYEKEERGRGNFPDRFSARQFPNYSSELNVNALLLGDSALYLCASSVTAVQETQYFGPGTRLLVL.

The DNA of the CDR3 is TGCGCCAGCAGTCACGACGGGACTAGCGTTGACAATGAGCAGTTCTTC. This codes for CASSHDGTSVDNEQFF. This chain joins TRBV5-1 and TRBJ2-1, with TRBD2 matching 10 bases. With V trimmed by 5 bases and J by 5 bases, 10 bases remained unmatched. Germline CDR1 SGHRS, CDR2 YFSETQ. This CDR3 has 16 amino acids.

The chain uses TRBV20-1 and TRBJ2-3, with D possibly matching TRBD1 (7 bases). CDR1 and CDR2 (germline): DFQATT, SNEGSKA (reference sequence). The V and J ends lost 4 bases and 13 bases respectively, with 15 bases between them. The CDR3 sequence is 11 residues long. The CDR3, as DNA: TGCAGTGCTATGCGGGACAGCCGCAAGTATTTT. Its translation: CSAMRDSRKYF.

This clone is deemed large. The rearrangement links TRBV28 to TRBJ2-4, with a tentative D call TRBD1 (5 bases). V was trimmed by 5 bases and J by 9 bases, leaving 14 bases between them. The length of the CDR3 is 13 residues. CDR1 MDHEN and CDR2 SYDVKM come from the germline V gene. The CDR3 loop reads CASSLGHDGIQYF. The CDR3 DNA is TGTGCCAGCAGTCTCGGACATGATGGCATTCAGTACTTC.

This chain links TRBV7-9 with TRBJ2-5; 12 bases map to TRBD2. J lost 0 bases, V lost 6 bases, and 14 bases had no gene match. The CDR3 is 19 residues long. Looked up from germline, CDR1 is SEHNR and CDR2 is FQNEAQ (reference sequence). DNA for the CDR3: TGTGCCAGCAGTCGATATACCGGGACTAGCGGGCTATACCAAGAGACCCAGTACTTC. Protein sequence: CASSRYTGTSGLYQETQYF.

The chain is built from TRBV29-1 and TRBJ2-7; 11 bases agree with TRBD2. The CDR3 is made up of 13 amino acids. Germline lookup yields CDR1 SQVTM and CDR2 ANQGSEA. V lost 1 base to trimming and J lost 4 bases; unmatched junction nucleotides: 0. The CDR3 region has the DNA TGCAGCGTTGAAGGACTAGCGGGGTACGAGCAGTACTTC. This sequence encodes CSVEGLAGYEQYF.

This rearrangement joins TRBV19 to TRBJ2-1; D is perhaps TRBD2 (6 bases). V dropped 4 bases and J dropped 4 bases, with 11 bases sitting between them. This CDR3 has 14 residues. Germline V gene sequence: CDR1 LNHDA, CDR2 SQIVND (reference sequence). CDR3 DNA: TGTGCCAGTAGTAACAAGCGGGCTTACAATGAGCAGTTCTTC. It is translated as CASSNKRAYNEQFF.

V and J are TRBV7-2 and TRBJ2-7; 10 bases are shared with TRBD2. The CDR3 consists of 15 residues. Trimming took 0 bases from V and 2 from J; bases not matched to a gene: 1. Per germline, CDR1 SGHTA and CDR2 FQGNSA. CDR3: CASSLALAGTYEQYF. The CDR3 coding sequence is TGTGCCAGCAGCTTAGCACTAGCGGGGACCTACGAGCAGTACTTC.

The chain employs TRBV5-1 and TRBJ2-7; 11 bases fit TRBD2. Germline V gives CDR1 SGHRS, CDR2 YFSETQ. V was pared by 4 bases and J by 0 bases, with 0 bases of the junction left unmatched. The CDR3 length is 14 residues. CDR3 loop: CASSGLAGSYEQYF. The CDR3 DNA follows: TGCGCCAGCAGCGGACTAGCGGGCTCCTACGAGCAGTACTTC.

This clone is a singleton in its sample. The V call is TRBV2, the J call TRBJ2-7; TRBD2 aligns across 8 bases. Germline trimming cut 7 bases from V and 5 bases from J; bases unmatched to any gene: 13. In germline, CDR1 is SNHLY, CDR2 FYNNEI. The CDR3 covers 15 residues. In DNA form, the CDR3 reads TGTGCCAGCACCCTTCGAACGTCCGGGGGGGACGAGCAGTACTTC. It codes for CASTLRTSGGDEQYF.

V usage is TRBV30 and J usage is TRBJ1-2; no reliable D call. The CDR3 length is 13 residues. Germline values: CDR1 GTSNPN, CDR2 SVGIG (reference sequence). V was clipped by 4 bases and J by 4 bases, with 13 bases between them. The CDR3 coding sequence is TGTGCCTGGAAGGGCGGGCCGGGCTATGGCTACACCTTC. Translation: CAWKGGPGYGYTF.

In its sample, this clone was seen once. J is TRBJ2-7 and V is TRBV6-2 or TRBV6-3, with TRBD2 identical over 7 bases. With 0 bases clipped from V and 2 bases from J, the junction kept 4 bases outside the gene matches. CDR1 and CDR2 from the germline V gene are MNHEY and SVGEGT. The CDR3 length is 15 residues. The CDR3 DNA is TGTGCCAGCAGTTACTCGAGACTAGCAGCCTACGAGCAGTACTTC. Its translation: CASSYSRLAAYEQYF.

The chain employs TRBV7-2 and TRBJ2-5; 9 nucleotides agree with TRBD2. Germline CDR1 is SGHTA and CDR2 is FQGNSA. Trimming cost V 9 bases and J 6 bases; bases outside gene matches: 11. The CDR3 consists of 14 residues. This CDR3 is CASSLAGRGKTQYF. CDR3 nucleotide sequence: TGTGCCAGTTCCCTAGCGGGGAGGGGGAAGACCCAGTACTTC.

The genes are TRBV6-6 and TRBJ1-2; D is perhaps TRBD1 (5 bases). Germline V CDR1 and CDR2: MNHNY, SVGAGI (reference sequence). The V end lost 2 bases, the J end lost 9 bases, and 16 bases lay between the germline ends. The CDR3 runs to 14 residues. The CDR3 DNA reads TGTGCCAGCAGTTACAGGCAGGGCTCGGGGAGCTACACCTTC. Amino acids: CASSYRQGSGSYTF.

The rearrangement links TRBV3-1 (or the pseudogene TRBV3-2) to TRBJ2-2; D unresolved. V lost 0 bases to trimming and J lost 10 bases, with 12 bases between them. The CDR3 is 14 residues long. The germline V gene has CDR1 LGHDT and CDR2 YNNKEL (reference sequence). The CDR3 DNA sequence: TGTGCCAGCAGCCAAGATGTGCTGCTTAAGGAGCTGTTTTTT. It codes for CASSQDVLLKELFF.

This clone came up a few times. The chain carries TRBV18 and TRBJ1-1; 9 bases are shared with TRBD1. V was clipped by 6 bases and J by 1 base; unmatched bases: 3. This CDR3 comprises 14 residues. The germline V gene has CDR1 KGHSH and CDR2 LQKENI. The CDR3 sequence is CASSQGQGNTEAFF. The CDR3 DNA reads TGTGCCAGCTCCCAGGGACAGGGGAACACTGAAGCTTTCTTT.

At least ten counts were recorded for this clone. The chain couples TRBV7-9 to TRBJ2-1; 9 bases are a match to TRBD2. V shed 5 bases, J shed 6 bases, and the junction held 11 bases outside the gene matches. Germline loops: CDR1 SEHNR, CDR2 FQNEAQ (reference sequence). CDR3 length: 16 residues. In DNA form, the CDR3 reads TGTGCCAGCAGCCCGAGAAGCGCGGGAGGGGGCAATGAGCAGTTCTTC. Protein product: CASSPRSAGGGNEQFF. Combining the CDR3 with reference TRBV7-9 and TRBJ2-1 gives the whole variable domain DTGVSQNPRHKITKRGQNVTFRCDPISEHNRLYWYRQTLGQGPEFLTYFQNEAQLEKSRLLSDRFSAERPKGSFSTLEIQRTEQGDSAMYLCASSPRSAGGGNEQFFGPGTRLTVL.

This chain links TRBV5-1 with TRBJ2-7, with 10 bases fitting TRBD2. The germline CDR1 and CDR2 sequences are SGHRS and YFSETQ. With V trimmed by 3 bases and J by 2 bases, 5 bases remained unmatched. The CDR3 runs 15 residues. CDR3 sequence (DNA): TGCGCCAGCAGCTCCTCTACTAGCGGGGCCTACGAGCAGTACTTC. Residues: CASSSSTSGAYEQYF.

The gene calls are TRBV27 and TRBJ2-3, with 8 positions matching TRBD2. Germline V gene lookup returns CDR1 MNHEY and CDR2 SMNVEV (reference sequence). V trimming: 2 bases; J trimming: 4 bases; junction bases outside the gene matches: 5. The length of the CDR3 is 15 residues. The CDR3 here is CASSLAGGGADTQYF. The CDR3, as DNA: TGTGCCAGCAGTTTAGCCGGGGGGGGCGCAGATACGCAGTATTTT.

The V and J genes are TRBV5-1 and TRBJ1-4; TRBD1 matches 9 bases. V dropped 4 bases and J dropped 2; count of bases not matched to a gene: 3. CDR1 and CDR2 from the germline V gene are SGHRS and YFSETQ. The CDR3 spans 15 residues. CDR3 residues: CASSPTGGTNEKLFF. The CDR3 DNA follows: TGCGCCAGCAGCCCCACAGGGGGCACTAATGAAAAACTGTTTTTT.

This CDR3 is CASSLDRAGTSGNNEQFF. The CDR3, as DNA: TGTGCCAGCAGTTTAGACAGGGCGGGGACTAGCGGGAACAATGAGCAGTTCTTC. This sequence joins TRBV27 and TRBJ2-1; 13 bases are shared with TRBD2. The CDR3 has 18 amino acids. The germline V gene has CDR1 MNHEY and CDR2 SMNVEV (reference sequence). Trimming took 2 bases from V and 5 from J; bases not matched to a gene: 9.

The CDR3 bases are TGTGCCAGCTCACCACGCAGGGGCCCCGCTTTAACAGATACGCAGTATTTT. Translating it yields CASSPRRGPALTDTQYF. This chain joins TRBV18 and TRBJ2-3; D might be TRBD1 (6 bases). V was clipped by 1 base and J by 3 bases, with 17 bases between them. The CDR3 covers 17 residues. Germline values: CDR1 KGHSH, CDR2 LQKENI. The full variable domain, completed using reference TRBV18 and TRBJ2-3, is NAGVMQNPRHLVRRRGQEARLRCSPMKGHSHVYWYRQLPEEGLKFMVYLQKENIIDESGMPKERFSAEFPKEGPSILRIQQVVRGDSAAYFCASSPRRGPALTDTQYFGPGTRLTVL.

The chain joins TRBV12-3 or TRBV12-4 to TRBJ1-1; D is ambiguous. The CDR3 sequence is 12 residues long. The V end was cut by 6 bases, the J end by 7 bases, with 12 bases between. The CDR3 DNA is TGTGCCAGCAGGTGGGGAGGGCTTGAAGCTTTCTTT. Translated, it gives CASRWGGLEAFF.

The genes are TRBV5-4 and TRBJ1-1; tentative D call: TRBD1 (5 bases). Trimming stripped 0 bases from V and 7 bases from J, with 7 bases between. This CDR3 contains 12 residues. The germline gives CDR1 SGHNT, CDR2 YYREEE (reference sequence). The DNA of the CDR3 is TGTGCCAGCAGCTTGGACAGGTATGAAGCTTTCTTT. Translated: CASSLDRYEAFF.

The CDR3 nucleotides read TGTGCCAGTAGTATAGAGGCAAGGACCGGCGGAAACACCATATATTTT. Residues: CASSIEARTGGNTIYF. The gene calls are TRBV19 and TRBJ1-3; no reliable D call. Germline values: CDR1 LNHDA, CDR2 SQIVND (reference sequence). This CDR3 spans 16 amino acids. V gave up 0 bases and J gave up 4 bases, with 13 bases separating them.

The chain links TRBV19 to TRBJ1-1; D is uncertain. The CDR3 is 15 residues long. Per germline, CDR1 LNHDA and CDR2 SQIVND (reference sequence). The ends were cut back, 4 bases at V and 0 bases at J, with 12 bases in the middle. The CDR3 sequence: CASSKARVMNTEAFF. The CDR3 DNA is TGTGCCAGTAGTAAGGCCAGAGTCATGAACACTGAAGCTTTCTTT.

This chain connects TRBV7-8 to TRBJ1-2; TRBD1 is a possible D gene (6 bases). Germline-derived CDR1 and CDR2 are SGHVS and FQNEAQ. Deletions cut 5 bases from V and 8 bases from J, with 21 bases between. The CDR3 contains 15 residues. The CDR3: CASSGEGEWARGYTF. The DNA for the CDR3 is TGTGCCAGCAGCGGGGAGGGGGAATGGGCGAGAGGCTACACCTTC.

V and J are TRBV18 and TRBJ1-1, with 9 bases that match TRBD1. Germline-derived CDR1 and CDR2 are KGHSH and LQKENI. Trimming at V came to 3 bases and at J to 3 bases, leaving 8 bases not matched to a gene. This CDR3 spans 16 amino acids. CDR3 sequence: CASSPSTGGRDTEAFF. CDR3 DNA: TGTGCCAGCTCACCCTCAACAGGGGGCAGAGACACTGAAGCTTTCTTT.